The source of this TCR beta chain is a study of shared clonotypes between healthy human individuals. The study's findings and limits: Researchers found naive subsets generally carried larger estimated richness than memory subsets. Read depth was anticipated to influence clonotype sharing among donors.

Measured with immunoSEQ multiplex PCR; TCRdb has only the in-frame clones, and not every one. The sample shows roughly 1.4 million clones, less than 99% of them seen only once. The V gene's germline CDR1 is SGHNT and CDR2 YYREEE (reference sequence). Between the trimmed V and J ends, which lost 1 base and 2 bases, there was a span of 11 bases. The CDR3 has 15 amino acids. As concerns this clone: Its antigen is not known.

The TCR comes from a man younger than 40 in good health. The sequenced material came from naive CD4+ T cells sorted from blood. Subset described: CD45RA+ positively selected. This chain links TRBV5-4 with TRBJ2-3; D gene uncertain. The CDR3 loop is CASSLQLFSTDTQYF. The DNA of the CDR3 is TGTGCCAGCAGCTTGCAACTGTTTTCCACAGATACGCAGTATTTT. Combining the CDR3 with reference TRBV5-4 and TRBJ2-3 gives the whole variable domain ETGVTQSPTHLIKTRGQQVTLRCSSQSGHNTVSWYQQALGQGPQFIFQYYREEENGRGNFPPRFSGLQFPNYSSELNVNALELDDSALYLCASSLQLFSTDTQYFGPGTRLTVL.